This T cell receptor (beta chain) was recovered during a study of cytotoxic CD8 clonotypes in ibrutinib-treated CLL. Study-wide context: The patient breakdown showed more than nine relapsed/refractory and approximately 15 treatment-naive cases, with some 18 IGHV unmutated.

Genomic DNA in a quantity of approximately 1.8 micrograms was derived from cryopreserved PBMCs for TCR beta libraries. This clone occurred once. Antigen unknown. Depths of 1 in 200,000 to 1 in 1 million T cells were the sequencing target. Profiled with immunoSEQ multiplex PCR; TCRdb holds only in-frame clones, not every one. Of tens of thousands of clones listed, around 55% are singletons. Germline-derived CDR1 and CDR2 are MGHRA and YSYEKL. The V and J ends lost 4 bases and 3 bases, in that order; junction bases with no gene match: 11. The CDR3 is made up of 16 amino acids. The study's findings and limits: Clonality at baseline surpassed age-matched healthy donors and tracked circulating CD8+ T-cell counts.

The V and J genes are TRBV4-1 and TRBJ1-1; 7 bases fit TRBD1. The source is a human donor with chronic lymphocytic leukemia. Sequences were derived from PBMCs, sampled after 24 months of ibrutinib treatment. The CDR3 is CASSPTGKGGDTEAFF. Here the CDR3 DNA reads TGCGCCAGCAGCCCGACAGGGAAAGGGGGGGACACTGAAGCTTTCTTT.